This T cell receptor beta chain came from a study of T-cell memory formation after mild COVID-19. Study-wide context: Largely, the TCR clusters proved donor specific. Study results and caveats: The SARS-CoV-2 specificity of second-wave clones reaching peak at day 37 remained unverified.

This clonotype has just a few counts. Its antigen is currently unknown. TCRalpha and TCRbeta libraries used 5'RACE with constant-segment primers and UMIs. TCRdb ran MiXCR on the 5' RACE reads and lists one entry per CDR3 protein. The sample contains about 240,000 distinct CDR3 sequences, approximately 10% of which appear only once. This receptor was taken from a man younger than 35 who had mild COVID-19 (a few samples of this study predate the infection). Cell type and time point are not known. Sequenced input: PBMCs or a T cell subset sorted from them (not recorded which).

For the CDR3, the DNA is TGTGCCAGCAGCCGACAGGGAAGGGTAAATCAGCCCCAGCATTTT. Translated, it gives CASSRQGRVNQPQHF. The chain recombines TRBV12-3 or TRBV12-4 with TRBJ1-5, with TRBD1 matching over 7 bases. The CDR3 is 15 residues long. After removal of 6 bases from V and 4 bases from J, the junction contained 9 bases not matched to a gene.